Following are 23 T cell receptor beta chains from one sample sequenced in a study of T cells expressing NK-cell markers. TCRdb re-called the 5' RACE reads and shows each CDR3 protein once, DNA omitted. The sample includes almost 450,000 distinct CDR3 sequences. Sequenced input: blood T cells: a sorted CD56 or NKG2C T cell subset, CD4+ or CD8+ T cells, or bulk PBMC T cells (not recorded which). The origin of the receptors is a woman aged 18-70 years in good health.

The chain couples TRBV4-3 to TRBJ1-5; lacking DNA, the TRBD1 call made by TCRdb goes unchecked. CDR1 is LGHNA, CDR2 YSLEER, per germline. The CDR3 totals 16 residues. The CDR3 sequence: CASSQESPTGGKPQHF.

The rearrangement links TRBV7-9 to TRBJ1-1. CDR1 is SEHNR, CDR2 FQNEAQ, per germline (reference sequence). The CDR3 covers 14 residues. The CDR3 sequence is CASSLSEGFTEAFF.

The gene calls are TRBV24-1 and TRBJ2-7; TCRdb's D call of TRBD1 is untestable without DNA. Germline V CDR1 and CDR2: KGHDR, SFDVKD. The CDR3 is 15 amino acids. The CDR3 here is CATSDTKTGSYEQYF.

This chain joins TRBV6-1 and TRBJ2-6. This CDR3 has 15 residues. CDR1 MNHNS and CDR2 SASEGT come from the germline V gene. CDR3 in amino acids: CASSGQETGANVLTF.

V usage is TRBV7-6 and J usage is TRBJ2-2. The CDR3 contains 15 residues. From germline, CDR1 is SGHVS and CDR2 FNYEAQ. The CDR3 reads CASSLDPTNTGELFF.

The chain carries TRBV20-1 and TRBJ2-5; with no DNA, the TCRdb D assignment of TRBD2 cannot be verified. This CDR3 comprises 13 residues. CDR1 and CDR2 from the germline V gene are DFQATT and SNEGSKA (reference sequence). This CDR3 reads CSARDPLVQTQYF.

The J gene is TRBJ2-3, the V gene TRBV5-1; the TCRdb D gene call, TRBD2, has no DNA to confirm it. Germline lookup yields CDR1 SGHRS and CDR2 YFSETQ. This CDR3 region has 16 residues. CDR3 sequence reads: CASSLLASGGTDTQYF.

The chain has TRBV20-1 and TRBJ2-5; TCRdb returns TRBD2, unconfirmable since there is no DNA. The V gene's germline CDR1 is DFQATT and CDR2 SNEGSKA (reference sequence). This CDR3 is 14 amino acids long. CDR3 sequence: CSASQRVGQETQYF.

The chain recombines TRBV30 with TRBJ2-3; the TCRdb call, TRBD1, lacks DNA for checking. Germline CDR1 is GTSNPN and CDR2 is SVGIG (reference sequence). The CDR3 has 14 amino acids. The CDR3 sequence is CAWRDPYRAHTQYF.

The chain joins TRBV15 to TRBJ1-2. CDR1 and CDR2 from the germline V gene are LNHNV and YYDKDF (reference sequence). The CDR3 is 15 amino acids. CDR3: CATSRGTAINYGYTF.

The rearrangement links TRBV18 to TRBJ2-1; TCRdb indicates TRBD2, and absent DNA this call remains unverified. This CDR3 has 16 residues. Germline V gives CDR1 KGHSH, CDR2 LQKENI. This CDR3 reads CASSPPRLATYNEQFF.

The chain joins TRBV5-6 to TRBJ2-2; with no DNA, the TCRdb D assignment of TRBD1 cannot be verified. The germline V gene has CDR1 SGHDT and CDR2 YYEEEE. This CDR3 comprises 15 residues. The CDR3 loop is CASSGRGGPPGELFF. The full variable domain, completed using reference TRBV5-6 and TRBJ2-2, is DAGVTQSPTHLIKTRGQQVTLRCSPKSGHDTVSWYQQALGQGPQFIFQYYEEEERQRGNFPDRFSGHQFPNYSSELNVNALLLGDSALYLCASSGRGGPPGELFFGEGSRLTVL.

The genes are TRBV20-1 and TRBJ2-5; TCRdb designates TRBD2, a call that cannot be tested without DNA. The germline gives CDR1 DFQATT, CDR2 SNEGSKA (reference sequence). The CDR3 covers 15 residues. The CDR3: CSATPGGAGVVTQYF.

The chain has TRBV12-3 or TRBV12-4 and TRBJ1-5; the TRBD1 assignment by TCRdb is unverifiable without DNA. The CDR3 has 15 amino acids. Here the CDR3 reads CASSPTGDSNQPQHF.

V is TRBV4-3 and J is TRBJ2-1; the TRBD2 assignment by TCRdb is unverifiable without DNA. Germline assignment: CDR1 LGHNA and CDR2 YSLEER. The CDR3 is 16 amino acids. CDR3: CASSRGTSGTFNEQFF.

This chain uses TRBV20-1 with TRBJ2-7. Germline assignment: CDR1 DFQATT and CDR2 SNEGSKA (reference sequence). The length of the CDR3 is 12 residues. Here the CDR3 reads CSAKLTGYEQYF.

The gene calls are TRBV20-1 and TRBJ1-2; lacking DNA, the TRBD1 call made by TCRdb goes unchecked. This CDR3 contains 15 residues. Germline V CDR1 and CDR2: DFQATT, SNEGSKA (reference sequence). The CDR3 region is CSATGQGLPNYGYTF.

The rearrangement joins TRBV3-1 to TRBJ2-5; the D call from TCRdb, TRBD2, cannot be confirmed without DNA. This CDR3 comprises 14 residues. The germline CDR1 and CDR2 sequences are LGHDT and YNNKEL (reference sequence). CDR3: CASSPLGLEETQYF.

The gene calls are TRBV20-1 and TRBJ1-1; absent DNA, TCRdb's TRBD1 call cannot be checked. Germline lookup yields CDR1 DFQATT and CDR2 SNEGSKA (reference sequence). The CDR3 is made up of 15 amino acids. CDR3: CSARGVSSLDTEAFF.

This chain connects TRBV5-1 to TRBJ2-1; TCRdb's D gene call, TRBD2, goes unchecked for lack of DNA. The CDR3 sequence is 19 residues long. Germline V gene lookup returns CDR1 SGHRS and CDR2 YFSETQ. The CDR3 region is CASSPRTSGAPLFYNEQFF. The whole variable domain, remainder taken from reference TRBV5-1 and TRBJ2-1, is KAGVTQTPRYLIKTRGQQVTLSCSPISGHRSVSWYQQTPGQGLQFLFEYFSETQRNKGNFPGRFSGRQFSNSRSEMNVSTLELGDSALYLCASSPRTSGAPLFYNEQFFGPGTRLTVL.

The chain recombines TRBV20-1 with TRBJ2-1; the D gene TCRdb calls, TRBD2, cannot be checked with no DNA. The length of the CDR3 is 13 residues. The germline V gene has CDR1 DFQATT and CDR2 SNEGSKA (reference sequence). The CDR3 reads CSASPSGYNEQFF.

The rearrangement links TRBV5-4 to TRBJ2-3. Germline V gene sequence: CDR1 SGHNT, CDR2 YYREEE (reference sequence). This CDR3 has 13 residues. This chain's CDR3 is CASSLPTTDTQYF. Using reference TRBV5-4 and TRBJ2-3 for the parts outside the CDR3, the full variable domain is ETGVTQSPTHLIKTRGQQVTLRCSSQSGHNTVSWYQQALGQGPQFIFQYYREEENGRGNFPPRFSGLQFPNYSSELNVNALELDDSALYLCASSLPTTDTQYFGPGTRLTVL.

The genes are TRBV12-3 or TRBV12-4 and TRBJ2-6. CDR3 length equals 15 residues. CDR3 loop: CASRDTNTGANVLTF.